The 15 T cell receptor beta chains reported below all come from one sample, sequenced in a study of regulatory T cells in long-lasting Graves disease. Stated time point: persistent/refractory GD, antithyroid drugs over 5 years with positive TRAb. TCR sequences were obtained from RNA taken from PBMCs. Arm-PCR with iRepertoire HTBI primers amplified the CDR3 regions for these TCR beta libraries. MiXCR, applied by TCRdb to the multiplex PCR reads, yields one record per CDR3 protein. The data show about 660,000 distinct CDR3 sequences, 30% seen once. The sample in question was peripheral blood mononuclear cells (PBMCs), obtained when the disease was refractory, from a patient treated with antithyroid drugs. The receptors come from a female donor with Graves disease.

This clonotype was counted only a few times. This chain connects TRBV6-1 to TRBJ1-6; 9 nucleotides agree with TRBD1. Trimming took 3 bases from V and 9 from J; bases not matched to a gene: 15. From germline, CDR1 is MNHNS and CDR2 SASEGT. The CDR3 spans 18 residues. CDR3 sequence: CASSDIYRDRAIRSPLHF. CDR3 nucleotide sequence: TGTGCCAGCAGTGATATTTACCGGGACAGGGCAATTCGTTCACCCCTCCACTTT.

This clonotype was detected a few times. This chain joins TRBV18 and TRBJ2-7; the D gene is possibly TRBD1 (5 bases). Trimming pared 1 base from V and 6 bases from J, leaving 10 bases between. The CDR3 is made up of 13 amino acids. Per the germline V gene, CDR1 is KGHSH and CDR2 is LQKENI. The chain's CDR3 is CASSPQQGPEQYF. In DNA, the CDR3 is TGTGCCAGCTCACCACAGCAGGGTCCCGAGCAGTACTTC.

J is TRBJ2-5 and V is TRBV2; 7 bases fit TRBD2. Germline assignment: CDR1 SNHLY and CDR2 FYNNEI. The CDR3 spans 13 residues. With 8 bases clipped from V and 4 bases from J, the junction kept 7 bases outside the gene matches. The CDR3, as DNA: TGTGCCAGCGGAACGGGAGGAGTAGAGACCCAGTACTTC. This sequence encodes CASGTGGVETQYF.

The chain employs TRBV10-2 and TRBJ2-2; D remains ambiguous. This CDR3 contains 12 residues. Trimming cost V 7 bases and J 6 bases, with 9 bases left between them. Germline V gene lookup returns CDR1 WSHSY and CDR2 SAAADI. CDR3 sequence reads: CASKVVSGELFF. The CDR3 nucleotides read TGCGCCAGCAAGGTGGTGTCCGGGGAGCTGTTTTTT.

The rearrangement links TRBV5-5 to TRBJ2-4; D possibly corresponds to TRBD1 (5 bases). Looked up from germline, CDR1 is SGHKS and CDR2 is YYEKEE (reference sequence). The CDR3 spans 10 residues. Trimming left V 2 bases short and J 15 bases short, with 9 bases between. CDR3 residues: CASSFNRLYF. The DNA for the CDR3 is TGTGCCAGCAGCTTTAACAGGTTGTACTTC.

In this sample, this clonotype turned up many times. The V call is TRBV20-1, the J call TRBJ1-4; D is unresolved. Trimming took 6 bases from V and 0 from J, leaving 8 bases between them. This CDR3 region has 13 residues. Germline lookup yields CDR1 DFQATT and CDR2 SNEGSKA (reference sequence). The CDR3 coding sequence is TGCAGTGCCTACAGAACAACTAATGAAAAACTGTTTTTT. Residues: CSAYRTTNEKLFF.

V usage is TRBV28 and J usage is TRBJ2-7; D gene ambiguous. V dropped 7 bases and J dropped 6 bases, with 13 bases sitting between them. This CDR3 contains 12 residues. Germline V gene lookup returns CDR1 MDHEN and CDR2 SYDVKM. This chain's CDR3 is CASTEGASEQYF. As DNA, the CDR3 is TGTGCCAGCACCGAAGGAGCCAGCGAGCAGTACTTC.

The rearrangement uses TRBV11-2 and TRBJ2-7, with D perhaps TRBD2 (5 bases). The CDR3 is made up of 16 amino acids. V was shortened by 1 base and J by 4 bases, with 17 bases between the two germline ends. Germline CDR1 and CDR2: SGHAT and FQNNGV. CDR3 DNA: TGTGCCAGCAGCTTAGTGGCCAGCGGATTTCGGTACGAGCAGTACTTC. Protein sequence: CASSLVASGFRYEQYF.

The chain has TRBV28 and TRBJ2-5; 12 nucleotides line up with TRBD1. CDR3 length: 15 residues. Losses at the gene ends were 5 bases for V and 5 bases for J; bases not matched to a gene: 6. The V gene's germline CDR1 is MDHEN and CDR2 SYDVKM. The CDR3 sequence: CASSTRDRGRETQYF. CDR3 in DNA: TGTGCCAGCAGTACCCGGGACAGGGGGCGGGAGACCCAGTACTTC.

Here the CDR3 reads CASSSGLRATNEKLFF. For the CDR3, the DNA is TGTGCCAGCAGCTCCGGCCTCAGAGCAACTAATGAAAAACTGTTTTTT. The chain joins TRBV11-2 to TRBJ1-4; no clear D gene. The CDR3 has 16 residues. Trimming removed 4 bases at V and 0 bases at J, with 12 bases between. Germline CDR1 reads SGHAT; CDR2 reads FQNNGV.

This clonotype has just a few counts. The chain carries TRBV5-1 and TRBJ1-2, with D possibly being TRBD1 (6 bases). CDR3 length equals 14 residues. The V end was cut by 2 bases, the J end by 1 base, with 9 bases between. Per the germline V gene, CDR1 is SGHRS and CDR2 is YFSETQ. CDR3 amino acids: CASSLLDSNYGYTF. Here the CDR3 DNA reads TGCGCCAGCAGCTTATTGGACAGTAACTATGGCTACACCTTC. Combining the CDR3 with reference TRBV5-1 and TRBJ1-2 gives the whole variable domain KAGVTQTPRYLIKTRGQQVTLSCSPISGHRSVSWYQQTPGQGLQFLFEYFSETQRNKGNFPGRFSGRQFSNSRSEMNVSTLELGDSALYLCASSLLDSNYGYTFGSGTRLTVV.

The J gene is TRBJ2-2, the V gene TRBV3-1, with 9 bases matching TRBD2. Germline CDR1 reads LGHDT; CDR2 reads YNNKEL (reference sequence). This CDR3 comprises 15 residues. V lost 4 bases and J lost 4; bases outside the gene matches: 4. The CDR3 loop is CASSPLGLATGELFF. DNA for the CDR3: TGTGCCAGCAGCCCGCTGGGACTAGCCACCGGGGAGCTGTTTTTT.

The chain carries TRBV5-1 and TRBJ2-7, with a weak D call TRBD2 (5 bases). Trimming left V 2 bases short and J 2 bases short, with 17 bases between. Per the germline V gene, CDR1 is SGHRS and CDR2 is YFSETQ. This CDR3 region has 16 residues. CDR3 in DNA: TGCGCCAGCAGCTTCCATCGGGATCCGCGGACCTACGAGCAGTACTTC. Encoded protein: CASSFHRDPRTYEQYF.

V usage is TRBV20-1 and J usage is TRBJ2-2; the D gene is possibly TRBD2 (5 bases). V lost 3 bases and J 4 bases, leaving 15 bases between the germline ends. This CDR3 region has 15 residues. Germline V gene sequence: CDR1 DFQATT, CDR2 SNEGSKA (reference sequence). In nucleotides, the CDR3 is TGCAGTGCTAGTCCTTCACTAGGAGGCACCGGGGAGCTGTTTTTT. This sequence encodes CSASPSLGGTGELFF.

This clonotype was observed a handful of times. V gene TRBV2 combines with J gene TRBJ2-1; TRBD2 matches at 8 bases. Germline V gives CDR1 SNHLY, CDR2 FYNNEI. The CDR3 has 14 amino acids. V was pared by 8 bases and J by 1 base, with 4 bases of the junction left unmatched. CDR3 coding DNA: TGTGCCAGCCGCCGGGGGGGTTCCTACAATGAGCAGTTCTTC. Translation: CASRRGGSYNEQFF.